This TCR beta chain was recorded in a study of OX40 agonist ivuxolimab in advanced cancers. Study summary: Six ivuxolimab dose levels, 0.01 to 10 mg/kg, were given intravenously every 2 weeks.

This CDR3 region has 15 residues. The germline gives CDR1 SQVTM, CDR2 ANQGSEA. The V end was cut by 2 bases, the J end by 4 bases, with 17 bases between. Study-wide results and caveats: In the 0.1 to 3.0 mg/kg range, CD4+ and CD8+ blood T cells had expanded clonally by week 6.

This clone came up once. Its antigen is as yet unknown. Some clones are missing from TCRdb's copy, which holds only in-frame ones; the method was immunoSEQ multiplex PCR. The top ten hold 0.75% to 0.9% of the sample, which has around 60,000 clones, roughly nine tenths seen once. The sequence was collected from an adult with an advanced solid tumor such as melanoma, head and neck, liver or kidney cancer. The starting material was CD4+ or CD8+ T cells sorted from blood, obtained in a trial of the OX40 agonist ivuxolimab. The J gene is TRBJ2-5, the V gene TRBV29-1; perhaps TRBD2 as D (6 bases). CDR3 nucleotides: TGCAGCGTTGAATCGGGGGAAGGTATTCGAGAGACCCAGTACTTC. This encodes CSVESGEGIRETQYF.